This T cell receptor (beta chain) was retrieved from a study of blood T cell repertoires in COVID-19. The ends were cut back, 3 bases at V and 0 bases at J, with 10 bases in the middle. Per germline, CDR1 SGHNT and CDR2 YYREEE (reference sequence). The CDR3 consists of 16 residues. Original handling: The authors estimated nucleated cell counts from reference gene primer amplification. TCRdb keeps only in-frame clones here, not all; method: immunoSEQ multiplex PCR. The V and J calls and the clone size are those of that table, but D and trimming were determined from the DNA. The table shows approximately 270,000 clones, with roughly 85% occurring only once.

Material for sequencing was peripheral blood. The chain recombines TRBV5-4 with TRBJ1-6, with no clear D. This TCR was sampled from an older woman with acute or convalescent COVID-19. In nucleotides, the CDR3 is TGTGCCAGCAGCTCTACGAAAATCTCCTATAATTCACCCCTCCACTTT. Translation gives CASSSTKISYNSPLHF.